Presented here are 32 T cell receptor beta chains from one specimen sequenced in a study of shared clonotypes between healthy human individuals (TCRdb year 2020). The library was generated by the immunoSEQ multiplex PCR assay. Entries here come from immuneACCESS through TCRdb and include only in-frame sequences with V and J called. Some clones fail to appear in such tables; in the studies checked, an unresolved V gene covers under half of the shortfall, and the cause of the remainder is unknown. Recorded for this sample are about 2.4 million clones; more than 80% of them occurred a single time. The top ten clones comprise 0.13% to 0.15% of the sample. Source material: naive CD4+ T cells sorted from blood. The intended sense of this specimen's cell subset or site label: CD45RA+ positively selected. The source of these receptors is a man aged 18 to 29 in good health.

The V call is TRBV6-5, the J call TRBJ2-2; no definite D call. Trimming left V 6 bases short and J 10 bases short, with 15 bases between. This CDR3 contains 13 residues. CDR1 and CDR2 from the germline V gene are MNHEY and SVGAGI. This CDR3 is CASSSQTVTELFF. The CDR3 DNA is TGTGCCAGCAGCTCCCAGACTGTAACGGAGCTGTTTTTT.

V usage is TRBV19 and J usage is TRBJ2-3, with TRBD2 matching over 10 bases. This CDR3 is 15 amino acids long. The germline V gene has CDR1 LNHDA and CDR2 SQIVND (reference sequence). V trimming: 8 bases; J trimming: 4 bases; junction bases outside the gene matches: 9. CDR3 region: CASRWLAGAADTQYF. The DNA of the CDR3 is TGTGCCAGTCGGTGGCTAGCGGGAGCGGCAGATACGCAGTATTTT. Together with reference TRBV19 and TRBJ2-3, the CDR3 gives the full variable domain: DGGITQSPKYLFRKEGQNVTLSCEQNLNHDAMYWYRQDPGQGLRLIYYSQIVNDFQKGDIAEGYSVSREKKESFPLTVTSAQKNPTAFYLCASRWLAGAADTQYFGPGTRLTVL.

This clone occurred a few times. This same CDR3 is encoded by further DNA sequences in the sample. The chain joins TRBV7-9 to TRBJ1-4; D is unclear. The CDR3 covers 15 residues. V lost 1 base to trimming and J lost 0 bases, with 6 bases between them. The germline CDR1 and CDR2 sequences are SEHNR and FQNEAQ (reference sequence). In nucleotides, the CDR3 is TGTGCCAGCAGCTTAGATGGGGCAACTAATGAAAAACTGTTTTTT. Protein product: CASSLDGATNEKLFF.

The chain employs TRBV14 and TRBJ1-4; the D gene is possibly TRBD1 (5 bases). The CDR3 is 14 amino acids. From germline, CDR1 is SGHDN and CDR2 FVKESK. Trimming left V 4 bases short and J 4 bases short, with 10 bases between. CDR3 nucleotides: TGTGCCAGCAGCCCTAGACAGTATAATGAAAAACTGTTTTTT. Amino acids: CASSPRQYNEKLFF.

The chain is built from TRBV14 and TRBJ2-2; the D is unclear. V lost 4 bases to trimming and J lost 2 bases, with 5 bases between them. The CDR3 runs 13 residues. Germline CDR1 is SGHDN and CDR2 is FVKESK. The CDR3 bases are TGTGCCAGCAGCCCTTTCAACACCGGGGAGCTGTTTTTT. Translated, it gives CASSPFNTGELFF.

The chain is built from TRBV14 and TRBJ1-3, with D hard to call. The CDR3 is made up of 18 amino acids. In germline, CDR1 is SGHDN, CDR2 FVKESK. Trimming left V 0 bases short and J 5 bases short, with 20 bases between. CDR3 sequence reads: CASSQDPSPLDPRNTIYF. CDR3 sequence (DNA): TGTGCCAGCAGCCAAGATCCCAGCCCGTTAGACCCCCGAAACACCATATATTTT.

This chain links TRBV6-5 with TRBJ2-7; 8 positions agree with TRBD1. Per the germline V gene, CDR1 is MNHEY and CDR2 is SVGAGI. The CDR3 contains 15 residues. With V trimmed by 5 bases and J by 1 base, 7 bases remained unmatched. CDR3 residues: CASSRDRILSYEQYF. The CDR3 DNA follows: TGTGCCAGCAGTCGGGACAGGATCCTTTCCTACGAGCAGTACTTC.

The rearrangement links TRBV10-3 to TRBJ1-1, with TRBD1 matching 7 bases. Trimming at V came to 10 bases and at J to 5 bases, leaving 13 bases not matched to a gene. The CDR3 loop spans 14 amino acids. Germline CDR1 ENHRY, CDR2 SYGVKD. CDR3 in amino acids: CATSKGGAGTEAFF. CDR3 sequence (DNA): TGTGCCACCTCTAAAGGGGGCGCAGGGACTGAAGCTTTCTTT.

The chain recombines TRBV11-2 with TRBJ2-2; a weak D match, TRBD2 (5 bases). The CDR3 sequence is 16 residues long. Germline V lookup: CDR1 SGHAT, CDR2 FQNNGV. Trimming took off 1 base at V and 3 bases at J, with 12 bases between the two ends. This CDR3 reads CASSLARTPDTGELFF. The CDR3 DNA sequence: TGTGCCAGCAGCTTAGCCCGGACTCCTGACACCGGGGAGCTGTTTTTT.

The V and J genes are TRBV30 and TRBJ1-4; 10 nucleotides align to TRBD1. This CDR3 contains 15 residues. Germline values: CDR1 GTSNPN, CDR2 SVGIG (reference sequence). V shed 0 bases, J shed 6 bases, and the junction held 4 bases outside the gene matches. CDR3 DNA sequence: TGTGCCTGGAGTGTACCGGACAGGGGGTATGAAAAACTGTTTTTT. Its translation: CAWSVPDRGYEKLFF. The whole variable domain, filled in from reference TRBV30 and TRBJ1-4, reads SQTIHQWPATLVQPVGSPLSLECTVEGTSNPNLYWYRQAAGRGLQLLFYSVGIGQISSEVPQNLSASRPQDRQFILSSKKLLLSDSGFYLCAWSVPDRGYEKLFFGSGTQLSVL.

The rearrangement links TRBV7-2 to TRBJ1-6; no reliable D call. Germline assignment: CDR1 SGHTA and CDR2 FQGNSA. The CDR3 covers 15 residues. Between the trimmed V and J ends, which lost 3 bases and 0 bases, there was a span of 6 bases. CDR3 DNA sequence: TGTGCCAGCAGCTTGAAGAACTCCTATAATTCACCCCTCCACTTT. Protein sequence: CASSLKNSYNSPLHF.

The chain has TRBV7-2 and TRBJ1-2, with D perhaps TRBD1 (5 bases). This CDR3 region has 15 residues. The V and J ends lost 1 base and 8 bases respectively, with 17 bases between them. Germline V gene lookup returns CDR1 SGHTA and CDR2 FQGNSA. This CDR3 is CASSLEMAGKGGYTF. Written as DNA, the CDR3 is TGTGCCAGCAGCTTAGAAATGGCAGGGAAGGGCGGCTACACCTTC. Based on the CDR3 plus reference TRBV7-2 and TRBJ1-2, the full variable domain is GAGVSQSPSNKVTEKGKDVELRCDPISGHTALYWYRQSLGQGLEFLIYFQGNSAPDKSGLPSDRFSAERTGGSVSTLTIQRTQQEDSAVYLCASSLEMAGKGGYTFGSGTRLTVV.

The gene calls are TRBV6-5 and TRBJ2-5; the match to TRBD1 covers 10 bases. The CDR3 length is 14 residues. Germline trimming cut 2 bases from V and 9 bases from J; bases unmatched to any gene: 6. Germline V gene sequence: CDR1 MNHEY, CDR2 SVGAGI. As DNA, the CDR3 is TGTGCCAGCAGTTACCCCAACGGACAGGGGGCCCAGTACTTC. Translating it yields CASSYPNGQGAQYF.

The chain employs TRBV10-3 and TRBJ2-3, with 9 bases lining up with TRBD2. Losses at the gene ends were 8 bases for V and 5 bases for J; bases not matched to a gene: 5. The CDR3 consists of 13 residues. The germline CDR1 and CDR2 sequences are ENHRY and SYGVKD. The CDR3 spells CAILAGEGDTQYF. CDR3 DNA sequence: TGTGCCATCTTAGCGGGAGAAGGAGATACGCAGTATTTT.

The chain is built from TRBV19 and TRBJ2-5; possible D gene TRBD1, 5 bases. Germline V lookup: CDR1 LNHDA, CDR2 SQIVND (reference sequence). The V and J ends lost 7 bases and 5 bases respectively, with 11 bases between them. CDR3 length equals 12 residues. DNA for the CDR3: TGTGCCAGTAATAGGGGTGGTGAGACCCAGTACTTC. This sequence encodes CASNRGGETQYF.

The chain is built from TRBV7-9 and TRBJ2-3; TRBD1 is a possible D gene (5 bases). The V end was cut by 5 bases, the J end by 4 bases, with 13 bases between. The CDR3 length is 14 residues. The germline CDR1 and CDR2 sequences are SEHNR and FQNEAQ (reference sequence). Written as DNA, the CDR3 is TGTGCCAGCAGCATCAGGGAAGGGGCAGATACGCAGTATTTT. Its protein is CASSIREGADTQYF.

This chain joins TRBV7-9 and TRBJ1-1; the D is unclear. Deletions cut 6 bases from V and 4 bases from J, with 15 bases between. Germline V CDR1 and CDR2: SEHNR, FQNEAQ (reference sequence). The CDR3 extends over 14 amino acids. In DNA, the CDR3 is TGTGCCAGCAGACATATAAGGGAGTTCACTGAAGCTTTCTTT. Its protein is CASRHIREFTEAFF. The entire variable domain, with the rest obtained from reference TRBV7-9 and TRBJ1-1, is as follows: DTGVSQNPRHKITKRGQNVTFRCDPISEHNRLYWYRQTLGQGPEFLTYFQNEAQLEKSRLLSDRFSAERPKGSFSTLEIQRTEQGDSAMYLCASRHIREFTEAFFGQGTRLTVV.

V is TRBV7-9 and J is TRBJ2-1; no clear D. Germline CDR1 reads SEHNR; CDR2 reads FQNEAQ (reference sequence). This CDR3 region has 13 residues. Between the trimmed V and J ends, which lost 3 bases and 6 bases, there was a span of 9 bases. The CDR3 bases are TGTGCCAGCAGCTTGTTGAGGTCCAATGAGCAGTTCTTC. This gives the protein CASSLLRSNEQFF. The variable domain in full, with the rest retrieved from reference TRBV7-9 and TRBJ2-1, is DTGVSQNPRHKITKRGQNVTFRCDPISEHNRLYWYRQTLGQGPEFLTYFQNEAQLEKSRLLSDRFSAERPKGSFSTLEIQRTEQGDSAMYLCASSLLRSNEQFFGPGTRLTVL.

The chain combines TRBV19 with TRBJ2-1, with D perhaps being TRBD1 or TRBD2 (5 bases each). V shed 3 bases and J shed 4 bases, with 13 bases lying between them. The CDR3 has 15 amino acids. CDR1 is LNHDA and CDR2 is SQIVND in the germline V gene (reference sequence). The CDR3: CASSIGTAIYNEQFF. The CDR3 DNA sequence: TGTGCCAGTAGTATCGGGACGGCGATATACAATGAGCAGTTCTTC.

This sequence joins TRBV5-1 and TRBJ1-6; D call uncertain. CDR3 length equals 14 residues. Germline assignment: CDR1 SGHRS and CDR2 YFSETQ. Trimming stripped 1 base from V and 7 bases from J, with 9 bases between. CDR3 protein: CASSLRVENSPLHF. In DNA, the CDR3 is TGCGCCAGCAGCTTGAGGGTCGAAAATTCACCCCTCCACTTT. Using reference TRBV5-1 and TRBJ1-6 for the parts outside the CDR3, the full variable domain is KAGVTQTPRYLIKTRGQQVTLSCSPISGHRSVSWYQQTPGQGLQFLFEYFSETQRNKGNFPGRFSGRQFSNSRSEMNVSTLELGDSALYLCASSLRVENSPLHFGNGTRLTVT.

The chain recombines TRBV4-1 with TRBJ1-6; 8 bases map to TRBD1. The trim removed 2 bases at V and 8 bases at J, leaving 8 bases unmatched. CDR1 is MGHRA, CDR2 YSYEKL, per germline. The CDR3 loop spans 16 amino acids. The DNA for the CDR3 is TGCGCCAGCAGCCAACTCCGGGACAGGCCGTATTCACCCCTCCACTTT. Residues: CASSQLRDRPYSPLHF.

The chain links TRBV18 to TRBJ2-3; no definite D call. The CDR3 runs 14 residues. Trimming cost V 3 bases and J 0 bases, with 7 bases left between them. Germline CDR1 is KGHSH and CDR2 is LQKENI. The CDR3 sequence is CASSPYRSTDTQYF. In DNA, the CDR3 is TGTGCCAGCTCACCCTACCGGAGCACAGATACGCAGTATTTT. The entire variable domain, with the rest obtained from reference TRBV18 and TRBJ2-3, is as follows: NAGVMQNPRHLVRRRGQEARLRCSPMKGHSHVYWYRQLPEEGLKFMVYLQKENIIDESGMPKERFSAEFPKEGPSILRIQQVVRGDSAAYFCASSPYRSTDTQYFGPGTRLTVL.

This clone showed up just once. The same CDR3 also results from other DNA sequences found in this sample. The chain carries TRBV9 and TRBJ1-6; no clear D gene. The CDR3 runs 17 residues. Looked up from germline, CDR1 is SGDLS and CDR2 is YYNGEE. The V end was cut by 0 bases, the J end by 0 bases, with 10 bases between. CDR3 nucleotides: TGTGCCAGCAGCGTAGGATCAGGTAGCTCCTATAATTCACCCCTCCACTTT. Protein product: CASSVGSGSSYNSPLHF. Based on the CDR3 plus reference TRBV9 and TRBJ1-6, the full variable domain is DSGVTQTPKHLITATGQRVTLRCSPRSGDLSVYWYQQSLDQGLQFLIQYYNGEERAKGNILERFSAQQFPDLHSELNLSSLELGDSALYFCASSVGSGSSYNSPLHFGNGTRLTVT.

The chain couples TRBV6-5 to TRBJ1-1; D gene ambiguous. V dropped 3 bases and J dropped 5 bases, with 13 bases sitting between them. The CDR3 loop spans 14 amino acids. Germline V lookup: CDR1 MNHEY, CDR2 SVGAGI. DNA of the CDR3: TGTGCCAGCAGTTATCATGGAGCTGGGACTGAAGCTTTCTTT. It is translated as CASSYHGAGTEAFF.

A word on this clone: An end of the junction does not agree with germline; a read error may underlie this. CDR3 nucleotides: TGTGCTAGCAGCCCCATCAGAGCCTCTGGGGCCAACGTCCTGACTTTC. Translated, it gives CASSPIRASGANVLTF. This rearrangement joins TRBV7-7 to TRBJ2-6; D uncertain. This CDR3 contains 16 residues. Germline CDR1 reads SSHAT; CDR2 reads FNYEAQ (reference sequence). The whole variable domain, filled in from reference TRBV7-7 and TRBJ2-6, reads GAGVSQSPRYKVTKRGQDVTLRCDPISSHATLYWYQQALGQGPEFLTYFNYEAQPDKSGLPSDRFSAERPEGSISTLTIQRTEQRDSAMYRCASSPIRASGANVLTFGAGSRLTVL.

J is TRBJ2-1 and V is TRBV10-3; 14 positions agree with TRBD2. Trimming at V came to 0 bases and at J to 10 bases, leaving 2 bases not matched to a gene. The CDR3 is 15 residues long. The germline gives CDR1 ENHRY, CDR2 SYGVKD. The CDR3 protein is CAISESGLAGVEQFF. CDR3 DNA: TGTGCCATCAGTGAGTCGGGACTAGCGGGAGTGGAGCAGTTCTTC.

With regard to this clone: This CDR3 is also generated by other DNA sequences in the sample. The rearrangement uses TRBV5-6 and TRBJ1-3; the D is unclear. Trimming removed 1 base from V and 4 bases from J, with 9 bases in between. CDR1 and CDR2 (germline): SGHDT, YYEEEE. This CDR3 is built from 14 residues. CDR3 loop: CASSLLSSGNTIYF. The CDR3 DNA reads TGTGCCAGCAGCTTGTTGTCATCGGGAAACACCATATATTTT.

The chain is built from TRBV11-3 and TRBJ2-1; a weak D match, TRBD1 (5 bases). The CDR3 is 16 residues long. Trimming pared 0 bases from V and 0 bases from J, leaving 9 bases between. The germline CDR1 and CDR2 sequences are SGHNT and YENEEA. DNA for the CDR3: TGTGCCAGCAGCTTAGAATTCGACAGCTCCTACAATGAGCAGTTCTTC. Translation: CASSLEFDSSYNEQFF.

This clone was observed a few times. The rearrangement uses TRBV21-1 and TRBJ1-6; TRBD1, the D gene given by the table, was not confirmed from the DNA. TRBV21-1 is a pseudogene. This CDR3 region has 13 residues. The DNA of the CDR3 is TGTGCCAAATATCCAGGGGGGCATTCACCCCTCCACTTT. Its translation: CAKYPGGHSPLHF.

V gene TRBV19 combines with J gene TRBJ2-1; no firm D call. Germline V gene data show CDR1 as LNHDA and CDR2 as SQIVND (reference sequence). The V end lost 2 bases, the J end lost 4 bases, and 9 bases lay between the germline ends. The CDR3 loop spans 14 amino acids. The CDR3: CASSIRDHYNEQFF. The CDR3 DNA follows: TGTGCCAGTAGTATACGAGACCATTACAATGAGCAGTTCTTC.

This sequence joins TRBV18 and TRBJ2-1, with a tentative D call TRBD1 (6 bases). Trimming cost V 4 bases and J 5 bases, with 9 bases left between them. This CDR3 is 13 amino acids long. Germline lookup yields CDR1 KGHSH and CDR2 LQKENI. Written as DNA, the CDR3 is TGTGCCAGCTCACGGGACATGGACAATGAGCAGTTCTTC. It specifies CASSRDMDNEQFF.

This clone was observed a handful of times. This chain uses TRBV5-1 with TRBJ1-1; D is undetermined. The CDR3 loop spans 11 amino acids. Germline assignment: CDR1 SGHRS and CDR2 YFSETQ. Trimming removed 4 bases from V and 1 base from J, with 2 bases in between. This chain's CDR3 is CASSGNTEAFF. Here the CDR3 DNA reads TGCGCCAGCAGCGGGAACACTGAAGCTTTCTTT.